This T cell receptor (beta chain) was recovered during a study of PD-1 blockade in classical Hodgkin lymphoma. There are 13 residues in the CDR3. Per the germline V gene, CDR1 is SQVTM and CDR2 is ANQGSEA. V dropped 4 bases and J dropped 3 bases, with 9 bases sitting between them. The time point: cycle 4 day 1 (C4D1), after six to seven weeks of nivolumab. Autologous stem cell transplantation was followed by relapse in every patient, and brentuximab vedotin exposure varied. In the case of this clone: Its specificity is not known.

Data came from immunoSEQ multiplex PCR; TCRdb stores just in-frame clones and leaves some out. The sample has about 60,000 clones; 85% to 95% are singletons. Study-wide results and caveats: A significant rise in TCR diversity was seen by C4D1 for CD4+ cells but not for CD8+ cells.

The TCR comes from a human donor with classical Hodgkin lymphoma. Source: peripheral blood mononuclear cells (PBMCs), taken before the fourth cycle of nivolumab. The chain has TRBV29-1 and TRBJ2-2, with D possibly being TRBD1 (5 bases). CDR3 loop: CSVASGYTGELFF. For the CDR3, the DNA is TGCAGCGTTGCTTCAGGGTACACCGGGGAGCTGTTTTTT.